This TCR beta chain is from a study of OX40 agonist ivuxolimab in advanced cancers. The study, taken as a whole, reports: Some patients without response likewise showed low normalized clonal expansion.

As to this clone: Its antigen remains unknown.

The CDR3 consists of 16 residues. Trimming stripped 5 bases from V and 6 bases from J, with 20 bases between. CDR1 is SGHVS and CDR2 is FQNEAQ in the germline V gene. Assay: immunoSEQ multiplex PCR; the TCRdb copy retains only in-frame clones and omits some. Of some 60,000 clones in the sample, 85% to 95% were seen once. This sequence joins TRBV7-8 and TRBJ1-5; D call uncertain. The sample in question was CD4+ or CD8+ T cells sorted from blood, obtained in a trial of the OX40 agonist ivuxolimab. This clonotype originated in an adult with an advanced solid tumor such as melanoma, head and neck, liver or kidney cancer. In DNA, the CDR3 is TGTGCCAGCAGCCTCCTAAAACGTAGTGCTGGTCAGCCCCAGCATTTT. Its translation is CASSLLKRSAGQPQHF.